The 30 T cell receptor beta chains given below trace back to one sample, sequenced in a study of T cell clonotyping in hematopoietic cell transplantation. Sequenced by immunoSEQ multiplex PCR; TCRdb stores in-frame clones only, minus some. Here the sample spans thousands of clones, more than 70% being singletons. Regarding time point: recipient sample about 28 days before transplant, after cytoreduction. The sequenced sample was peripheral blood mononuclear cells, obtained before stem cell transplant. These TCRs come from a woman aged 50 to 65 with acute myeloid leukemia. Some clones in this sample may be carry-over from other donors' samples.

This clone is a singleton in its sample. The chain recombines TRBV28 with TRBJ2-3, with TRBD2 matching over 11 bases. Unmatched junction bases numbered 9, after V lost 7 bases and J lost 3 bases. This CDR3 region has 16 residues. The germline V gene encodes CDR1 MDHEN and CDR2 SYDVKM. The CDR3 bases are TGTGCCAGCACCCCATCTACTAGCGGGAGAACAGATACGCAGTATTTT. The encoded protein is CASTPSTSGRTDTQYF. The whole variable domain, filled in from reference TRBV28 and TRBJ2-3, reads DVKVTQSSRYLVKRTGEKVFLECVQDMDHENMFWYRQDPGLGLRLIYFSYDVKMKEKGDIPEGYSVSREKKERFSLILESASTNQTSMYLCASTPSTSGRTDTQYFGPGTRLTVL.

The chain recombines TRBV4-3 with TRBJ2-1; 9 nucleotides line up with TRBD2. This CDR3 region has 17 residues. Germline V gives CDR1 LGHNA, CDR2 YSLEER. V shed 2 bases and J 4 bases; nucleotides not matched to a gene: 9. The CDR3 nucleotides are TGCGCCAGCAGCCAAACCTTAATTAGCGGGGGTTACAATGAGCAGTTCTTC. Translation gives CASSQTLISGGYNEQFF.

The chain combines TRBV19 with TRBJ2-7; 9 bases align to TRBD2. After removal of 1 base from V and 5 bases from J, the junction contained 3 bases not matched to a gene. Germline V gives CDR1 LNHDA, CDR2 SQIVND (reference sequence). This CDR3 contains 14 residues. This CDR3 reads CASSIVAGENEQYF. In DNA form, the CDR3 reads TGTGCCAGTAGTATAGTAGCGGGGGAGAACGAGCAGTACTTC.

The chain recombines TRBV1 with TRBJ2-3; the table assigns TRBD2, which was not confirmed against the DNA. TRBV1 is labeled a pseudogene. The CDR3 is 17 amino acids. The CDR3 coding sequence is TGCACCAGCAGTGTAGAACTAGCGGGACAGAGCACAGATACGCAGTATTTT. Protein: CTSSVELAGQSTDTQYF.

The CDR3 region is CASSLIAGASSGANVLTF. Here the CDR3 DNA reads TGTGCCAGCAGTTTAATCGCAGGGGCAAGCTCTGGGGCCAACGTCCTGACTTTC. The chain recombines TRBV27 with TRBJ2-6, with D perhaps matching TRBD1 (6 bases). The V gene's germline CDR1 is MNHEY and CDR2 SMNVEV (reference sequence). V lost 2 bases to trimming and J lost 0 bases, with 14 bases between them. This CDR3 has 18 amino acids.

The V gene is TRBV13, the J gene TRBJ2-7; the D is unclear. Per germline, CDR1 PRHDT and CDR2 FYEKMQ (reference sequence). The V gene lost 1 base and the J gene lost 6 bases, with 16 bases spanning the gap. The CDR3 sequence is 15 residues long. CDR3 sequence (DNA): TGTGCCAGCAGCTTAGAGGACGGATCCGCCACCGAGCAGTACTTC. Translating it yields CASSLEDGSATEQYF.

This chain links TRBV6-5 with TRBJ2-7; 10 positions agree with TRBD1. V shed 6 bases and J 0 bases; nucleotides not matched to a gene: 2. This CDR3 comprises 14 residues. Germline V gene sequence: CDR1 MNHEY, CDR2 SVGAGI. CDR3 region: CASRRTGGSYEQYF. The DNA of the CDR3 is TGTGCCAGCAGACGGACAGGGGGCTCCTACGAGCAGTACTTC.

The chain couples TRBV9 to TRBJ2-5; 15 bases align to TRBD2. This CDR3 spans 19 amino acids. From germline, CDR1 is SGDLS and CDR2 YYNGEE. J lost 4 bases, V lost 3 bases, and 13 bases had no gene match. CDR3 amino acids: CASSAGTSGGPIPVETQYF. The CDR3 DNA reads TGTGCCAGCAGCGCCGGGACTAGCGGGGGGCCAATCCCAGTAGAGACCCAGTACTTC.

J is TRBJ2-5 and V is TRBV29-1, with D uncertain. With 5 bases removed from V and 2 bases from J, the gap between germline ends came to 9 bases. There are 12 residues in the CDR3. Germline V gene data show CDR1 as SQVTM and CDR2 as ANQGSEA. For the CDR3, the DNA is TGCAGCGTTCCTGGCATTCAAGAGACCCAGTACTTC. Its translation: CSVPGIQETQYF.

The rearrangement uses TRBV13 and TRBJ2-7; TRBD2 agrees at 8 bases. Unmatched junction bases numbered 6, after V lost 6 bases and J lost 2 bases. CDR1 is PRHDT, CDR2 FYEKMQ, per germline (reference sequence). This CDR3 has 14 residues. The CDR3 DNA reads TGTGCCAGCAGAGCAGCGGGAGCTACCTACGAGCAGTACTTC. The encoded protein is CASRAAGATYEQYF.

V and J are TRBV29-1 and TRBJ1-6, with TRBD1 matching 9 bases. CDR1 SQVTM and CDR2 ANQGSEA come from the germline V gene. This CDR3 comprises 13 residues. Unmatched junction bases numbered 1, after V lost 4 bases and J lost 6 bases. This chain's CDR3 is CSVGQGGNSPLHF. The CDR3 bases are TGCAGCGTTGGACAGGGGGGTAATTCACCCCTCCACTTT. The full variable domain, completed using reference TRBV29-1 and TRBJ1-6, is SAVISQKPSRDICQRGTSLTIQCQVDSQVTMMFWYRQQPGQSLTLIATANQGSEATYESGFVIDKFPISRPNLTFSTLTVSNMSPEDSSIYLCSVGQGGNSPLHFGNGTRLTVT.

The chain combines TRBV5-8 with TRBJ2-2; 11 nucleotides match TRBD2. The V gene end was trimmed by 4 bases and the J gene end by 5 bases; junction bases not matched to a gene: 16. The CDR3 is made up of 19 amino acids. Germline V CDR1 and CDR2: SGHTS, YDEGEE. CDR3 bases: TGTGCCAGCAGCCTTTCAGGGGTACTAGCGGGAGATCGGACCGGGGAGCTGTTTTTT. Its protein is CASSLSGVLAGDRTGELFF. The whole variable domain, remainder taken from reference TRBV5-8 and TRBJ2-2, is EAGVTQSPTHLIKTRGQQATLRCSPISGHTSVYWYQQALGLGLQFLLWYDEGEERNRGNFPPRFSGRQFPNYSSELNVNALELEDSALYLCASSLSGVLAGDRTGELFFGEGSRLTVL.

By share, this clone ranks as large. The CDR3 nucleotides read TGCGCCAGCAGCTTAGGACAGGGTTCACCCCTCCACTTT. This codes for CASSLGQGSPLHF. The chain couples TRBV4-1 to TRBJ1-6, with 8 bases matching TRBD1. V shed 5 bases and J 9 bases; nucleotides not matched to a gene: 3. CDR3 length equals 13 residues. In germline, CDR1 is MGHRA, CDR2 YSYEKL.

This chain links TRBV2 with TRBJ2-7, with 9 bases that match TRBD2. CDR3 length: 16 amino acids. Trimming removed 4 bases from V and 3 bases from J; junction bases left unmatched: 10. CDR1 SNHLY and CDR2 FYNNEI come from the germline V gene. CDR3 residues: CASSGALGSGSYEQYF. The CDR3 DNA follows: TGTGCCAGCAGTGGCGCCCTCGGTAGCGGGAGCTACGAGCAGTACTTC.

J is TRBJ2-2 and V is TRBV30; D is undetermined. The V end lost 0 bases, the J end lost 6 bases, and 8 bases lay between the germline ends. CDR1 GTSNPN and CDR2 SVGIG come from the germline V gene (reference sequence). This CDR3 region has 13 residues. This CDR3 reads CAWSVADPGELFF. DNA of the CDR3: TGTGCCTGGAGTGTGGCCGACCCCGGGGAGCTGTTTTTT.

This clone was detected only once. V and J are TRBV7-2 and TRBJ2-7; no firm D call. Germline V lookup: CDR1 SGHTA, CDR2 FQGNSA. The CDR3 covers 15 residues. V gave up 3 bases and J gave up 4 bases, with 16 bases separating them. Here the CDR3 reads CASSLVSRVEYEQYF. Written as DNA, the CDR3 is TGTGCCAGCAGCTTGGTTTCAAGGGTGGAGTACGAGCAGTACTTC.

In this sample, this clone turned up a few times. The identical CDR3 is also encoded by other nucleotide sequences in the sample. This chain joins TRBV27 and TRBJ1-1; D is undetermined. This CDR3 has 14 residues. CDR1 is MNHEY, CDR2 SMNVEV, per germline (reference sequence). Trimming shortened V by 0 bases and J by 1 base, and 6 bases separated the two germline ends. The CDR3 here is CASSLSRGNTEAFF. DNA of the CDR3: TGTGCCAGCAGTTTATCCCGGGGGAACACTGAAGCTTTCTTT.

The chain joins TRBV6-1 to TRBJ2-5; D possibly corresponds to TRBD1 (6 bases). CDR3 length equals 13 residues. Trimming pared 2 bases from V and 7 bases from J, leaving 11 bases between. Germline assignment: CDR1 MNHNS and CDR2 SASEGT. This CDR3 reads CASSEQGQGTQYF. The CDR3 DNA sequence: TGTGCCAGCAGTGAACAGGGGCAGGGGACCCAGTACTTC.

CDR3 nucleotide sequence: TGTGCCAGCAGCTTGGCTCGGGGAAGCTCCTACGAGCAGTACTTC. Translated, it gives CASSLARGSSYEQYF. V and J are TRBV5-5 and TRBJ2-7; tentatively, D is TRBD2 (5 bases). V lost 0 bases to trimming and J lost 0 bases, with 10 bases between them. CDR3 length equals 15 residues. CDR1 SGHKS and CDR2 YYEKEE come from the germline V gene (reference sequence).

This chain uses TRBV7-9 with TRBJ2-7; D gene ambiguous. Germline CDR1 SEHNR, CDR2 FQNEAQ (reference sequence). Trimming stripped 1 base from V and 6 bases from J, with 13 bases between. The CDR3 length is 14 residues. As DNA, the CDR3 is TGTGCCAGCAGCTTAGTGGGCACAGCTCGCGAGCAGTACTTC. Encoded protein: CASSLVGTAREQYF. Complete variable domain (other parts from reference TRBV7-9 and TRBJ2-7): DTGVSQNPRHKITKRGQNVTFRCDPISEHNRLYWYRQTLGQGPEFLTYFQNEAQLEKSRLLSDRFSAERPKGSFSTLEIQRTEQGDSAMYLCASSLVGTAREQYFGPGTRLTVT.

This clone was counted a single time. The rearrangement links TRBV14 to TRBJ1-2; D remains unclear. V lost 5 bases to trimming and J lost 4 bases, with 20 bases between them. The CDR3 length is 16 residues. Germline values: CDR1 SGHDN, CDR2 FVKESK. CDR3 loop: CASSVKLSEKTYGYTF. CDR3 DNA: TGTGCCAGCAGCGTAAAACTGTCTGAAAAGACCTATGGCTACACCTTC.

This clone was detected only once. The gene calls are TRBV29-1 and TRBJ2-1; 7 nucleotides line up with TRBD2. CDR1 is SQVTM and CDR2 is ANQGSEA in the germline V gene. CDR3 length: 14 amino acids. The V and J ends lost 6 bases and 7 bases, in that order; junction bases with no gene match: 12. The CDR3, as DNA: TGCAGCGTAGCCTCTGGCGGGAGATGGAATGAGCAGTTCTTC. Amino acids: CSVASGGRWNEQFF.

This sequence joins TRBV14 and TRBJ2-1; 12 bases fit TRBD2. Germline assignment: CDR1 SGHDN and CDR2 FVKESK. Unmatched junction bases numbered 7, after V lost 0 bases and J lost 7 bases. The CDR3 is 17 residues long. The CDR3 reads CASSQDWGLAGGNEQFF. The CDR3 nucleotides read TGTGCCAGCAGCCAAGATTGGGGGCTAGCGGGAGGGAATGAGCAGTTCTTC.

The gene calls are TRBV20-1 and TRBJ2-7; D is unresolved. Germline CDR1 and CDR2: DFQATT and SNEGSKA (reference sequence). Trimming stripped 6 bases from V and 3 bases from J, with 9 bases between. The CDR3 loop spans 11 amino acids. The CDR3 DNA reads as TGCAGTGCGGGCGGCAACTACGAGCAGTACTTC. This codes for CSAGGNYEQYF.

V is TRBV6-1 and J is TRBJ2-2; TRBD2 matches at 9 bases. Unmatched junction bases numbered 6, after V lost 3 bases and J lost 1 base. Germline CDR1 reads MNHNS; CDR2 reads SASEGT. The CDR3 totals 17 residues. This CDR3 is CASSDDTSGWNTGELFF. The CDR3 bases are TGTGCCAGCAGTGATGATACTAGCGGGTGGAACACCGGGGAGCTGTTTTTT.

This clone occurred a few times. This chain uses TRBV7-6 with TRBJ1-1; no clear D. This CDR3 spans 13 amino acids. Trimming removed 5 bases from V and 0 bases from J, with 7 bases in between. Germline V gene data show CDR1 as SGHVS and CDR2 as FNYEAQ. The CDR3 region is CASSADLNTEAFF. The CDR3 region has the DNA TGTGCCAGCAGCGCAGACCTGAACACTGAAGCTTTCTTT. The full variable domain, rest sourced from reference TRBV7-6 and TRBJ1-1, is GAGVSQSPRYKVTKRGQDVALRCDPISGHVSLYWYRQALGQGPEFLTYFNYEAQQDKSGLPNDRFSAERPEGSISTLTIQRTEQRDSAMYRCASSADLNTEAFFGQGTRLTVV.

This chain connects TRBV28 to TRBJ1-6; TRBD1 is a possible D gene (5 bases). There are 13 residues in the CDR3. V lost 5 bases to trimming and J lost 10 bases, with 12 bases between them. Germline V gene lookup returns CDR1 MDHEN and CDR2 SYDVKM. The CDR3 sequence: CASSEAGLSPLHF. The CDR3 nucleotides read TGTGCCAGCAGTGAAGCAGGGCTGTCACCCCTCCACTTT.

This clone was picked up one time. The V call is TRBV2, the J call TRBJ1-5; D ambiguous. Trimming stripped 0 bases from V and 4 bases from J, with 7 bases between. The CDR3 is made up of 14 amino acids. Per germline, CDR1 SNHLY and CDR2 FYNNEI. The DNA of the CDR3 is TGTGCCAGCAGTGAAGCAACAGATAATCAGCCCCAGCATTTT. Translated, it gives CASSEATDNQPQHF.

This chain uses TRBV28 with TRBJ1-5; no clear D. This CDR3 contains 13 residues. V lost 11 bases and J 2 bases, leaving 13 bases between the germline ends. Looked up from germline, CDR1 is MDHEN and CDR2 is SYDVKM. This CDR3 is CAHGMEGNQPQHF. In DNA, the CDR3 is TGTGCCCATGGAATGGAGGGCAATCAGCCCCAGCATTTT.

The rearrangement links TRBV2 to TRBJ1-6; D gene uncertain. Trimming removed 4 bases at V and 7 bases at J, with 8 bases between. CDR3 length: 13 amino acids. The V gene's germline CDR1 is SNHLY and CDR2 FYNNEI. This CDR3 reads CASSGQQNSPLHF. Here the CDR3 DNA reads TGTGCCAGCAGTGGCCAACAGAATTCACCCCTCCACTTT.